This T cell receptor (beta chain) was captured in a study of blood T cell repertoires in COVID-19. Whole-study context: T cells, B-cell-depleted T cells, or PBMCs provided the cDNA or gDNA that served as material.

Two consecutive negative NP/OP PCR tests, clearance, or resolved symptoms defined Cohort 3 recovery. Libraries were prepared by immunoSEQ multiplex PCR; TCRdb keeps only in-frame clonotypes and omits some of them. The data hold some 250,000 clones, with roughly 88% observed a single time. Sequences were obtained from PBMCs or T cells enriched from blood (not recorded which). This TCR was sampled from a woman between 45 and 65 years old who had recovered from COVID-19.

The CDR3 nucleotides are TGCGCCAGCAGCTTGGACCAACCAGGGAACAATGAGCAGTTCTTC. It translates to CASSLDQPGNNEQFF. This rearrangement joins TRBV5-1 to TRBJ2-1, with a tentative D call TRBD1 (5 bases). The V gene's germline CDR1 is SGHRS and CDR2 YFSETQ. The CDR3 loop spans 15 amino acids. V lost 0 bases and J 5 bases, leaving 12 bases between the germline ends. Complete variable domain (other parts from reference TRBV5-1 and TRBJ2-1): KAGVTQTPRYLIKTRGQQVTLSCSPISGHRSVSWYQQTPGQGLQFLFEYFSETQRNKGNFPGRFSGRQFSNSRSEMNVSTLELGDSALYLCASSLDQPGNNEQFFGPGTRLTVL.